The entry below describes one T cell receptor beta chain. This record belongs to a study of blood T cell repertoires in COVID-19. Whole-study context: Sites in the United States, Italy and Spain provided acute and convalescent COVID-19 samples. T cells, B-cell-depleted T cells, or PBMCs provided the cDNA or gDNA that served as material.

The CDR3 contains 16 residues. From germline, CDR1 is SGHDN and CDR2 FVKESK. Unmatched junction bases numbered 8, after V lost 1 base and J lost 4 bases. The method was immunoSEQ multiplex PCR; TCRdb's version includes in-frame clones alone and lacks a portion of them. The repertoire holds 300,000 to 400,000 clones, with more than 75% as singletons. The sequenced sample consisted of peripheral blood. This clonotype originated in a woman aged 18-30 years who had recovered from COVID-19. The V call is TRBV14, the J call TRBJ2-5; TRBD2 agrees at 8 bases. CDR3 coding DNA: TGTGCCAGCAGCCAAGGGAGCGGGAGCGGCCTAGAGACCCAGTACTTC. Its translation: CASSQGSGSGLETQYF.